These 14 T cell receptor beta chains share one sample of origin, sequenced in a study of cytotoxic CD8 clonotypes in ibrutinib-treated CLL. Here immunoSEQ multiplex PCR was the method, and the copy in TCRdb shows in-frame clones only, minus some. Of roughly 150,000 clones listed, about 88% are singletons. The sample in question was PBMCs, obtained at disease progression, from a patient treated with ibrutinib. Receptor source: a human donor with chronic lymphocytic leukemia.

V is TRBV29-1 and J is TRBJ2-2; D unresolved. This CDR3 has 14 amino acids. Germline V gene sequence: CDR1 SQVTM, CDR2 ANQGSEA. V gave up 5 bases and J gave up 0 bases, with 10 bases separating them. CDR3 region: CSVRGVPNTGELFF. DNA of the CDR3: TGCAGCGTTCGTGGGGTCCCGAACACCGGGGAGCTGTTTTTT.

With regard to this clone: Other DNA sequences within the sample encode an identical CDR3. The chain links TRBV5-4 to TRBJ1-2; TRBD1 aligns across 7 bases. The CDR3 length is 13 residues. The germline CDR1 and CDR2 sequences are SGHNT and YYREEE (reference sequence). The V and J ends lost 3 bases and 2 bases, in that order; junction bases with no gene match: 1. CDR3: CASSSTGNYGYTF. DNA for the CDR3: TGTGCCAGCAGCTCGACAGGGAACTATGGCTACACCTTC.

The rearrangement links TRBV18 to TRBJ2-7, with a weak D call TRBD1 (5 bases). The germline V gene encodes CDR1 KGHSH and CDR2 LQKENI. The CDR3 runs to 14 residues. Trimming pared 6 bases from V and 3 bases from J, leaving 15 bases between. The CDR3 sequence is CASSQSGHVYEQYF. The CDR3 DNA follows: TGTGCCAGCTCCCAATCTGGACACGTCTACGAGCAGTACTTC.

This rearrangement joins TRBV7-2 to TRBJ1-5; D gene ambiguous. Deletions cut 0 bases from V and 2 bases from J, with 11 bases between. This CDR3 spans 16 amino acids. Germline CDR1 reads SGHTA; CDR2 reads FQGNSA. CDR3: CASSLAIVGGNQPQHF. In DNA, the CDR3 is TGTGCCAGCAGCTTAGCAATCGTAGGCGGCAATCAGCCCCAGCATTTT.

The CDR3 region is CASSPDVYSNQPQHF. CDR3 nucleotide sequence: TGTGCCAGCAGCCCGGACGTTTATAGCAATCAGCCCCAGCATTTT. The V and J genes are TRBV7-2 and TRBJ1-5, with D unresolved. V was shortened by 5 bases and J by 0 bases, with 11 bases between the two germline ends. In germline, CDR1 is SGHTA, CDR2 FQGNSA. The CDR3 runs 15 residues.

V gene TRBV6-5 combines with J gene TRBJ1-1; a possible D gene is TRBD1 (6 bases). This CDR3 region has 14 residues. V was pared by 5 bases and J by 0 bases, with 10 bases between. Germline V gives CDR1 MNHEY, CDR2 SVGAGI. The CDR3 DNA follows: TGTGCCAGCAGTGAGGACAGAGTGAACACTGAAGCTTTCTTT. Protein product: CASSEDRVNTEAFF.

This chain connects TRBV5-1 to TRBJ1-4; TRBD1 matches 9 bases. J gave up 5 bases and V 0 bases, and 5 bases lay outside the gene matches. The CDR3 totals 16 residues. Germline V gene data show CDR1 as SGHRS and CDR2 as YFSETQ. The CDR3, as DNA: TGCGCCAGCAGCTTGGGTACTGACAGGGGGAATGAAAAACTGTTTTTT. Encoded protein: CASSLGTDRGNEKLFF.

The rearrangement links TRBV9 to TRBJ1-5; D perhaps matches TRBD1 (5 bases). CDR1 and CDR2 from the germline V gene are SGDLS and YYNGEE. The CDR3 totals 16 residues. V gave up 8 bases and J gave up 5 bases, with 23 bases separating them. The CDR3 spells CASSSPGWVEDQPQHF. The DNA of the CDR3 is TGTGCCAGTAGCTCCCCAGGGTGGGTTGAGGATCAGCCCCAGCATTTT.

The V gene is TRBV7-3, the J gene TRBJ2-6, with TRBD2 identical over 10 bases. V shed 5 bases, J shed 3 bases, and the junction held 1 base outside the gene matches. The CDR3 has 15 residues. Germline V gives CDR1 SGHTA, CDR2 FQGTGA. CDR3 in amino acids: CASSIAGGGANVLTF. CDR3 DNA: TGTGCCAGCAGCATAGCGGGAGGTGGGGCCAACGTCCTGACTTTC. The whole variable domain, remainder taken from reference TRBV7-3 and TRBJ2-6, is GAGVSQTPSNKVTEKGKYVELRCDPISGHTALYWYRQSLGQGPEFLIYFQGTGAADDSGLPNDRFFAVRPEGSVSTLKIQRTERGDSAVYLCASSIAGGGANVLTFGAGSRLTVL.

The gene calls are TRBV7-3 and TRBJ2-3; 8 bases fit TRBD2. CDR1 is SGHTA, CDR2 FQGTGA, per germline. This CDR3 is built from 14 residues. Germline trimming cut 5 bases from V and 6 bases from J; bases unmatched to any gene: 7. CDR3 sequence reads: CASSPGLVADTQYF. DNA for the CDR3: TGTGCCAGCAGCCCGGGACTAGTGGCTGATACGCAGTATTTT.

This clone was seen a few times. The CDR3 here is CAWSIGRGHAFF. The CDR3 bases are TGTGCCTGGAGTATAGGCAGGGGGCATGCTTTCTTT. This sequence joins TRBV30 and TRBJ1-1; 8 positions agree with TRBD1. Per the germline V gene, CDR1 is GTSNPN and CDR2 is SVGIG (reference sequence). Germline trimming cut 2 bases from V and 11 bases from J; bases unmatched to any gene: 7. This CDR3 contains 12 residues.

This clone has just one count. This chain links TRBV30 with TRBJ2-7; D gene unclear. V was clipped by 1 base and J by 2 bases, with 6 bases between them. This CDR3 contains 12 residues. Looked up from germline, CDR1 is GTSNPN and CDR2 is SVGIG (reference sequence). CDR3 DNA sequence: TGTGCCTGGAGTGGCCGGCCCTACGAGCAGTACTTC. Protein product: CAWSGRPYEQYF.

The chain is built from TRBV13 and TRBJ2-1; a weak D match, TRBD2 (6 bases). V lost 8 bases and J 2 bases, leaving 13 bases between the germline ends. Germline CDR1 is PRHDT and CDR2 is FYEKMQ (reference sequence). The CDR3 has 14 residues. For the CDR3, the DNA is TGTGCCAGCTCTCCCGGGAGTGCCTACAATGAGCAGTTCTTC. This sequence encodes CASSPGSAYNEQFF.

The DNA for the CDR3 is TGTGCCAGCAGCGTAGTCCCTAGCGGGAATTATATAGACGTCACAGATACGCAGTATTTT. It yields the protein CASSVVPSGNYIDVTDTQYF. The V gene is TRBV9, the J gene TRBJ2-3, with 9 nucleotides matching TRBD2. J lost 2 bases, V lost 0 bases, and 16 bases had no gene match. CDR3 length: 20 amino acids. Germline values: CDR1 SGDLS, CDR2 YYNGEE. Filled out from reference TRBV9 and TRBJ2-3, the complete variable domain reads DSGVTQTPKHLITATGQRVTLRCSPRSGDLSVYWYQQSLDQGLQFLIQYYNGEERAKGNILERFSAQQFPDLHSELNLSSLELGDSALYFCASSVVPSGNYIDVTDTQYFGPGTRLTVL.